This T cell receptor beta chain was observed in a study of cytomegalovirus exposure and HLA in healthy donors. Study observations and caveats: Sequencing artifact likely explains a cluster of highly shared sequence variants. Per a later analysis, fewer than 20,000 TCR beta sequences showed association with HLA alleles at 0.05 false discovery rate.

About this clone: The antigen is unknown.

The PCR ran on 60 Vbeta and 13 Jbeta primers. TCRdb's table, derived via immunoSEQ multiplex PCR, lists solely in-frame clones and lacks some. Among tens of thousands of clones listed, around three fifths were seen once. In germline, CDR1 is SEHNR, CDR2 FQNEAQ (reference sequence). This CDR3 comprises 17 residues. With 5 bases removed from V and 3 bases from J, the gap between germline ends came to 19 bases. Sequencing used PBMCs. The source of this sequence is a woman aged 40 to 55 in good health and CMV-seropositive. The chain couples TRBV7-9 to TRBJ2-2; D might be TRBD1 (6 bases). The DNA of the CDR3 is TGTGCCAGCAGCCCAGGGACACCCTATGCGGACACCGGGGAGCTGTTTTTT. This translates into CASSPGTPYADTGELFF.